Below are 6 T cell receptor beta chains sequenced from a single sample in a study of T cells in Graves' hyperthyroidism and ophthalmopathy. TCR beta CDR3 regions were amplified from RNA transcripts. The HTBI primer set was used in a first-round RT-PCR of the TCR CDR3. MiXCR, applied by TCRdb to the multiplex PCR reads, yields one record per CDR3 protein. The table has hundreds of thousands of distinct CDR3 sequences, roughly 15% seen once. The sample was blood. The receptors come from a woman aged 35 to 49 with Graves' ophthalmopathy.

This clonotype was observed at least ten times. The chain employs TRBV2 and TRBJ1-5; D is ambiguous. The germline V gene encodes CDR1 SNHLY and CDR2 FYNNEI. This CDR3 contains 14 residues. V shed 3 bases and J shed 4 bases, with 10 bases lying between them. DNA for the CDR3: TGTGCCAGCAGTGATACAGCACCGAATCAGCCCCAGCATTTT. It codes for CASSDTAPNQPQHF. Using reference TRBV2 and TRBJ1-5 for the parts outside the CDR3, the full variable domain is EPEVTQTPSHQVTQMGQEVILRCVPISNHLYFYWYRQILGQKVEFLVSFYNNEISEKSEIFDDQFSVERPDGSNFTLKIRSTKLEDSAMYFCASSDTAPNQPQHFGDGTRLSIL.

This clonotype was counted many times. The CDR3 loop is CASSLAGSETQYF. In nucleotides, the CDR3 is TGTGCCAGCAGCTTAGCGGGATCGGAGACCCAGTACTTC. The chain joins TRBV27 to TRBJ2-5; TRBD2 aligns across 8 bases. Germline-derived CDR1 and CDR2 are MNHEY and SMNVEV (reference sequence). The CDR3 totals 13 residues. After removal of 6 bases from V and 5 bases from J, the junction contained 5 bases not matched to a gene.

The table lists this clonotype with many counts. Here the CDR3 reads CASSQHRGSSYNEQFF. The CDR3 bases are TGTGCCAGCAGCCAACACCGGGGCAGCTCCTACAATGAGCAGTTCTTC. The rearrangement links TRBV14 to TRBJ2-1; D is perhaps TRBD1 or TRBD2 (5 bases each). The germline CDR1 and CDR2 sequences are SGHDN and FVKESK. V was shortened by 2 bases and J by 0 bases, with 11 bases between the two germline ends. This CDR3 contains 16 residues.

The table lists this clonotype with many counts. V gene TRBV7-9 combines with J gene TRBJ1-1; possible D gene TRBD1, 5 bases. V was shortened by 5 bases and J by 1 base, with 11 bases between the two germline ends. Germline lookup yields CDR1 SEHNR and CDR2 FQNEAQ (reference sequence). This CDR3 has 14 amino acids. The CDR3 DNA follows: TGTGCCAGCAGCCTGGGACGGGAGAACACTGAAGCTTTCTTT. The encoded protein is CASSLGRENTEAFF.

This chain uses TRBV4-1 with TRBJ2-7; 10 bases agree with TRBD2. This CDR3 has 15 amino acids. Per the germline V gene, CDR1 is MGHRA and CDR2 is YSYEKL. V lost 5 bases to trimming and J lost 6 bases; unmatched junction nucleotides: 10. This chain's CDR3 is CASSIQTSGNAEQYF. Written as DNA, the CDR3 is TGCGCCAGCAGCATACAAACTAGCGGGAATGCCGAGCAGTACTTC.

Points on this clonotype: A much larger clone sits a single nucleotide away, making a read error possible. The chain links TRBV19 to TRBJ1-2; no firm D call. The CDR3 is 13 amino acids. V lost 5 bases, J lost 4 bases, and 11 bases lay in between. Germline V gene data show CDR1 as LNHDA and CDR2 as SQIVND (reference sequence). For the CDR3, the DNA is TGTGCCAGTAGTCACGAGCAGCTCTATGGCTACACCTTC. This translates into CASSHEQLYGYTF.